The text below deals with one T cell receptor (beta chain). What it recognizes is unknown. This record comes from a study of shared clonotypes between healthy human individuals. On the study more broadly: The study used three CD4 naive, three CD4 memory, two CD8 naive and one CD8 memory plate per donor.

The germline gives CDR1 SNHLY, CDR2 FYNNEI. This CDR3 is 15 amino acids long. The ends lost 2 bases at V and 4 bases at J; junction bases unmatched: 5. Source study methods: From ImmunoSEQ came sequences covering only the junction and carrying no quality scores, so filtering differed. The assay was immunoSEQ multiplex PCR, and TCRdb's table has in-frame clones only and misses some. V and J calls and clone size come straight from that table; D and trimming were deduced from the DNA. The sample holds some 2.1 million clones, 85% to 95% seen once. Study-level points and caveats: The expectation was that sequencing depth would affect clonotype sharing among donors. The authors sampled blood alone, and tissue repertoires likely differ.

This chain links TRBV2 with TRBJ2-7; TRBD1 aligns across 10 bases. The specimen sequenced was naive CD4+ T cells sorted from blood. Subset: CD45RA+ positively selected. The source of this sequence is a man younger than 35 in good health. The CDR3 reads CASSERTGGEYEQYF. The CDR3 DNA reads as TGTGCCAGCAGTGAAAGGACAGGGGGGGAGTACGAGCAGTACTTC.